This paragraph covers one TCR beta chain sequence. The data were taken from a study of cytomegalovirus exposure and HLA in healthy donors. The PCR contained 60 Vbeta and 13 Jbeta primers. Using immunoSEQ multiplex PCR, the repertoire was profiled, and TCRdb retains in-frame clones only, with some absent. This sample has roughly 150,000 clones, with approximately 85% found just once. Trimming at V came to 5 bases and at J to 8 bases, leaving 6 bases not matched to a gene. The germline V gene has CDR1 MNHEY and CDR2 SVGAGI. The CDR3 runs 13 residues. The sequence was obtained from a woman aged 18-29 years in good health and CMV-seronegative. Sequenced input: PBMCs. This sequence joins TRBV6-5 and TRBJ1-2, with 9 bases lining up with TRBD1. The CDR3 protein is CASSTWTGEGYTF. The CDR3 bases are TGTGCCAGCAGTACCTGGACAGGGGAGGGCTACACCTTC.